This T cell receptor (beta chain) was identified during a study of T-cell memory formation after mild COVID-19. CDR3 length: 15 residues. V lost 1 base to trimming and J lost 4 bases, with 14 bases between them. Per the germline V gene, CDR1 is SGHRS and CDR2 is YFSETQ. MiXCR was run by TCRdb on the 5' RACE reads, yielding one entry per CDR3 protein. The profile shows fewer than 350,000 distinct CDR3 sequences, roughly 18% of them singletons. The clonotype originates from a man aged 18 to 29 who had mild COVID-19 (a few samples of this study predate the infection). Cell type and time point are not known. The sequencing sample was made of PBMCs or a T cell subset sorted from them (not recorded which). This rearrangement joins TRBV5-1 to TRBJ1-1; maybe TRBD1 (6 bases). The CDR3 is CASSLSGGAGTEAFF. The CDR3 coding sequence is TGCGCCAGCAGCTTGTCCGGGGGCGCGGGCACTGAAGCTTTCTTT.